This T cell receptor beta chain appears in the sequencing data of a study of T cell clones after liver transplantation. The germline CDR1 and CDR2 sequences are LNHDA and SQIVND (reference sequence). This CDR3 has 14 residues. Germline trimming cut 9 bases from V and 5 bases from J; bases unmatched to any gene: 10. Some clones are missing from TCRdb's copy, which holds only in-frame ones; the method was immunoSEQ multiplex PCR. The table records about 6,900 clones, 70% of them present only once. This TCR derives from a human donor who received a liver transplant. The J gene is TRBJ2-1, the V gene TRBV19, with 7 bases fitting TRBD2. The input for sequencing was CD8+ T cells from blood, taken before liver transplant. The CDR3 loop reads CASRFGGENNEQFF. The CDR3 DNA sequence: TGTGCCAGCCGGTTTGGGGGGGAGAACAATGAGCAGTTCTTC. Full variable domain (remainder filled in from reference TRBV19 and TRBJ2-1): DGGITQSPKYLFRKEGQNVTLSCEQNLNHDAMYWYRQDPGQGLRLIYYSQIVNDFQKGDIAEGYSVSREKKESFPLTVTSAQKNPTAFYLCASRFGGENNEQFFGPGTRLTVL.